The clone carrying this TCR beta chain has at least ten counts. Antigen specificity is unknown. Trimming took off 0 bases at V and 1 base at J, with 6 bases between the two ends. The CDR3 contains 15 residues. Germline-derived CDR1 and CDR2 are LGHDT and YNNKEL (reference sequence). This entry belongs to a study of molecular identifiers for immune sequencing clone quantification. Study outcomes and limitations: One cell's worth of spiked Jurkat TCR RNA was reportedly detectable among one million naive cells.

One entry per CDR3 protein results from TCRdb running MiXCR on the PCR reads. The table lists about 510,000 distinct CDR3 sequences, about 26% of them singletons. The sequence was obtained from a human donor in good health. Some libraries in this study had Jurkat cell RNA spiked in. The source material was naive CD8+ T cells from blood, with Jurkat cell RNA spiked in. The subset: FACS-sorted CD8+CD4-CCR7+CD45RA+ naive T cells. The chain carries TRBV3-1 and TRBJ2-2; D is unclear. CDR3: CASSQERGNTGELFF. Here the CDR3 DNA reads TGTGCCAGCAGCCAAGAACGCGGGAACACCGGGGAGCTGTTTTTT.